This section outlines one T cell receptor beta chain sequence together with its context. Between the trimmed V and J ends, which lost 6 bases and 4 bases, there was a span of 9 bases. Per the germline V gene, CDR1 is LNHDA and CDR2 is SQIVND (reference sequence). The CDR3 is 12 residues long. The data were taken from a study of blood T cell repertoires in COVID-19. Study summary: Collection of acute and convalescent COVID-19 samples took place in the United States, Italy and Spain. The analysed material was cDNA or gDNA that came from T cells, B-cell-depleted T cells, or PBMCs.

In the study's own analysis: Counts of nucleated cells, estimated from reference gene primer amplification, were obtained. The method was immunoSEQ multiplex PCR; TCRdb's version includes in-frame clones alone and lacks a portion of them. The V and J calls and clone size were taken over from that table, and D and trimming were inferred from the DNA. Among 95,000 to 130,000 clones listed, around 78% were seen once. The sample was peripheral blood. The genes are TRBV19 and TRBJ1-1, with unresolved D. The sequence derives from a man under 40 with acute or convalescent COVID-19. The CDR3 DNA follows: TGTGCCAGTAGGGCGGGAGTCACTGAAGCTTTCTTT. It is translated as CASRAGVTEAFF.